The T cell receptor (beta chain) under discussion was sequenced for a study of T cells after yellow fever vaccination. CDR1 and CDR2 (germline): DFQATT, SNEGSKA (reference sequence). The germline V and J ends were trimmed by 0 bases and 2 bases, with 13 bases remaining between them. The CDR3 covers 15 residues. MiXCR, applied by TCRdb to the 5' RACE reads, yields one record per CDR3 protein. The sample consists of 500,000 to 650,000 distinct CDR3 sequences, roughly 14% of them appearing once. The starting material was PBMCs, obtained on the day of the yellow fever booster vaccination. The chain is built from TRBV20-1 and TRBJ2-5; D is unclear. The origin of this receptor is a man aged 30 to 39 who received the YFV17D yellow fever vaccine. The CDR3: CSARDPRRNQETQYF. Here the CDR3 DNA reads TGCAGTGCTAGAGATCCCAGGCGGAATCAAGAGACCCAGTACTTC.